Each of the 26 T cell receptor beta chains below was sequenced from the same sample in a study of blood T cell repertoires in COVID-19. This table comes from immunoSEQ multiplex PCR, and its TCRdb copy is limited to in-frame clones, with some not included. The sample consists of roughly 300,000 clones, approximately 84% of them appearing once. Sequencing was done on a sample of PBMCs or T cells enriched from blood (not recorded which). The receptors stem from a woman in her 30s who had recovered from COVID-19.

The gene calls are TRBV6-1 and TRBJ1-3; D remains unclear. The germline gives CDR1 MNHNS, CDR2 SASEGT. Trimming left V 0 bases short and J 2 bases short, with 11 bases between. CDR3 length: 16 residues. Here the CDR3 DNA reads TGTGCCAGCAGTGAAGCGCTATCCCTGGCTGGAAACACCATATATTTT. Translation gives CASSEALSLAGNTIYF.

The J gene is TRBJ2-1, the V gene TRBV7-6; TRBD2 aligns across 10 bases. The CDR3 loop spans 16 amino acids. Trimming removed 1 base from V and 8 bases from J; junction bases left unmatched: 8. Per germline, CDR1 SGHVS and CDR2 FNYEAQ. The CDR3 region has the DNA TGTGCCAGCAGCTTAGGAGCGGGGGGGCCGGTCGATGAGCAGTTCTTC. It encodes CASSLGAGGPVDEQFF.

This chain joins TRBV7-2 and TRBJ1-2; D gene ambiguous. Looked up from germline, CDR1 is SGHTA and CDR2 is FQGNSA. This CDR3 contains 12 residues. Trimming removed 4 bases at V and 3 bases at J, with 6 bases between. Here the CDR3 DNA reads TGTGCCAGCAGCTGGAGAGACTATGGCTACACCTTC. Amino acids: CASSWRDYGYTF.

This chain joins TRBV30 and TRBJ2-2, with a possible D match to TRBD1 (6 bases). CDR3 size: 14 residues. V was cut by 3 bases and J by 2 bases, with 10 bases left in between. The germline gives CDR1 GTSNPN, CDR2 SVGIG (reference sequence). CDR3 residues: CAWRRGYNTGELFF. DNA for the CDR3: TGTGCCTGGAGAAGGGGGTACAACACCGGGGAGCTGTTTTTT.

CDR3 sequence reads: CSVEQTLPSSYNEQFF. DNA of the CDR3: TGCAGCGTTGAACAGACTCTCCCCAGCTCCTACAATGAGCAGTTCTTC. This chain joins TRBV29-1 and TRBJ2-1; D not resolved. The CDR3 is made up of 16 amino acids. From germline, CDR1 is SQVTM and CDR2 ANQGSEA. The V end lost 2 bases, the J end lost 0 bases, and 14 bases lay between the germline ends.

V and J are TRBV18 and TRBJ2-7; TRBD1 aligns across 10 bases. The CDR3 length is 16 residues. The germline CDR1 and CDR2 sequences are KGHSH and LQKENI. V lost 0 bases to trimming and J lost 3 bases; unmatched junction nucleotides: 5. The CDR3 protein is CASSPPGTGVGYEQYF. The DNA of the CDR3 is TGTGCCAGCTCACCACCCGGGACAGGGGTCGGCTACGAGCAGTACTTC.

The CDR3 region has the DNA TGTGCCAGCAGTGACAGTGTGAGGGGACGGCTAGCGGGCGCCAGTACCCCCTATACGCAGTATTTT. Its protein product is CASSDSVRGRLAGASTPYTQYF. The J gene is TRBJ2-3, the V gene TRBV6-4; 8 nucleotides align to TRBD2. The CDR3 is 22 residues long. Germline V gene lookup returns CDR1 MRHNA and CDR2 SNTAGT. V gave up 2 bases and J gave up 7 bases; unmatched junction bases: 29.

The CDR3: CASTPGEGGTEAFF. The CDR3 DNA sequence: TGTGCCAGCACCCCGGGGGAGGGGGGCACTGAAGCTTTCTTT. The chain combines TRBV28 with TRBJ1-1; perhaps TRBD1 as D (6 bases). Trimming shortened V by 7 bases and J by 4 bases, and 16 bases separated the two germline ends. In germline, CDR1 is MDHEN, CDR2 SYDVKM. CDR3 length: 14 residues.

This chain joins TRBV29-1 and TRBJ1-2; 8 bases match TRBD1. With 7 bases clipped from V and 8 bases from J, the junction kept 9 bases outside the gene matches. Germline CDR1 is SQVTM and CDR2 is ANQGSEA. The CDR3 totals 12 residues. The CDR3 DNA sequence: TGCAGCGCTCAAGGACAGGGTAGGGGCTACACCTTC. Translated, it gives CSAQGQGRGYTF.

The chain carries TRBV6-2 or TRBV6-3 and TRBJ2-5; 10 bases are shared with TRBD2. The ends lost 2 bases at V and 4 bases at J; junction bases unmatched: 7. In germline, CDR1 is MNHEY, CDR2 SVGEGT. This CDR3 spans 16 amino acids. Here the CDR3 reads CASSYTSGGAIETQYF. The CDR3 nucleotides read TGTGCCAGCAGTTACACGAGCGGGGGGGCCATAGAGACCCAGTACTTC.

The chain is built from TRBV27 and TRBJ1-4; 7 bases align to TRBD1. V shed 5 bases and J 3 bases; nucleotides not matched to a gene: 3. The CDR3 runs to 14 residues. Germline lookup yields CDR1 MNHEY and CDR2 SMNVEV (reference sequence). This CDR3 reads CASSATGANEKLFF. The CDR3 coding sequence is TGTGCCAGCAGTGCCACAGGGGCTAATGAAAAACTGTTTTTT.

In this sample, this clone turned up once. V usage is TRBV7-8 and J usage is TRBJ2-3; TRBD1 agrees at 9 bases. After removal of 3 bases from V and 3 bases from J, the junction contained 4 bases not matched to a gene. Germline assignment: CDR1 SGHVS and CDR2 FQNEAQ. CDR3 length equals 15 residues. The CDR3 sequence: CASSLEGTGTDTQYF. CDR3 sequence (DNA): TGTGCCAGCAGCTTGGAAGGGACAGGGACAGATACGCAGTATTTT.

The chain links TRBV5-1 to TRBJ2-7; D not resolved. The CDR3 length is 13 residues. The V end lost 1 base, the J end lost 3 bases, and 8 bases lay between the germline ends. CDR1 and CDR2 (germline): SGHRS, YFSETQ. The CDR3 sequence: CASSLLGDYEQYF. Written as DNA, the CDR3 is TGCGCCAGCAGCTTGCTGGGCGACTACGAGCAGTACTTC.

The chain couples TRBV4-1 to TRBJ1-6; maybe TRBD1 (6 bases). Germline CDR1 is MGHRA and CDR2 is YSYEKL. The CDR3 length is 17 residues. V was trimmed by 0 bases and J by 11 bases, leaving 20 bases between them. The CDR3 DNA sequence: TGCGCCAGCAGCCAAGATAACCGGGGGGCCCATAAGACACCCCTCCACTTT. Protein product: CASSQDNRGAHKTPLHF.

This chain connects TRBV14 to TRBJ2-1; 11 bases agree with TRBD2. Germline trimming cut 4 bases from V and 4 bases from J; bases unmatched to any gene: 3. Germline loops: CDR1 SGHDN, CDR2 FVKESK. This CDR3 comprises 15 residues. The CDR3 loop reads CASSLRLAGYNEQFF. The CDR3 bases are TGTGCCAGCAGCCTCCGACTAGCGGGGTACAATGAGCAGTTCTTC.

The chain links TRBV19 to TRBJ1-1, with 11 bases that match TRBD1. The CDR3 spans 19 residues. Germline CDR1 LNHDA, CDR2 SQIVND (reference sequence). J lost 0 bases, V lost 1 base, and 10 bases had no gene match. CDR3 sequence: CASSIVGPGQGVMNTEAFF. The CDR3 DNA sequence: TGTGCCAGTAGTATAGTCGGACCGGGACAGGGGGTTATGAACACTGAAGCTTTCTTT.

This clone was counted a single time. CDR3 region: CASSEDRGIREKLFF. For the CDR3, the DNA is TGTGCCAGCAGCGAAGACAGGGGCATTCGAGAAAAACTGTTTTTT. V gene TRBV5-5 combines with J gene TRBJ1-4, with 8 bases lining up with TRBD1. With 4 bases clipped from V and 8 bases from J, the junction kept 10 bases outside the gene matches. CDR3 length: 15 amino acids. In germline, CDR1 is SGHKS, CDR2 YYEKEE (reference sequence).

The V call is TRBV24-1, the J call TRBJ1-5, with 8 bases identical to TRBD1. V trimming: 9 bases; J trimming: 4 bases; junction bases outside the gene matches: 4. CDR1 is KGHDR, CDR2 SFDVKD, per germline. This CDR3 region has 13 residues. As DNA, the CDR3 is TGTGCCACCCGACAGGGGATAAATCAGCCCCAGCATTTT. Residues: CATRQGINQPQHF.

The chain couples TRBV28 to TRBJ1-5, with 11 positions matching TRBD1. V trimming: 6 bases; J trimming: 0 bases; junction bases outside the gene matches: 13. The CDR3 has 19 residues. The germline V gene has CDR1 MDHEN and CDR2 SYDVKM. The CDR3: CASSRSRTGGVDSNQPQHF. Written as DNA, the CDR3 is TGTGCCAGCAGCCGATCCCGGACAGGGGGCGTGGATAGCAATCAGCCCCAGCATTTT.

V gene TRBV28 combines with J gene TRBJ1-2; D is perhaps TRBD1 (5 bases). Trimming removed 7 bases at V and 5 bases at J, with 14 bases between. This CDR3 is 13 amino acids long. The germline V gene has CDR1 MDHEN and CDR2 SYDVKM. In nucleotides, the CDR3 is TGTGCCAGCACCCTAACAGGCAGTTATGGCTACACCTTC. Encoded protein: CASTLTGSYGYTF.

This clone showed up just once. The chain carries TRBV19 and TRBJ1-2; D possibly corresponds to TRBD1 (5 bases). Trimming left V 7 bases short and J 8 bases short, with 20 bases between. The germline gives CDR1 LNHDA, CDR2 SQIVND (reference sequence). The CDR3 is 14 residues long. The CDR3: CASTPTGADGGYTF. DNA of the CDR3: TGTGCCAGTACTCCGACTGGGGCGGACGGGGGCTACACCTTC. Full variable domain (rest looked up from reference TRBV19 and TRBJ1-2): DGGITQSPKYLFRKEGQNVTLSCEQNLNHDAMYWYRQDPGQGLRLIYYSQIVNDFQKGDIAEGYSVSREKKESFPLTVTSAQKNPTAFYLCASTPTGADGGYTFGSGTRLTVV.

On this clone: Other DNA variants within this sample encode the same CDR3. The chain couples TRBV7-8 to TRBJ1-5; TRBD1 might be the D (5 bases). The CDR3 spans 14 residues. The germline CDR1 and CDR2 sequences are SGHVS and FQNEAQ. The germline V and J ends were trimmed by 1 base and 2 bases, with 6 bases remaining between them. CDR3 coding DNA: TGTGCCAGCAGCTTAGGCAGGGGCAATCAGCCCCAGCATTTT. It encodes CASSLGRGNQPQHF.

The chain links TRBV5-6 to TRBJ2-1; 7 bases line up with TRBD2. The CDR3 extends over 15 amino acids. J lost 4 bases, V lost 0 bases, and 4 bases had no gene match. The germline CDR1 and CDR2 sequences are SGHDT and YYEEEE. CDR3 nucleotides: TGTGCCAGCAGCTTGGTCGGGGGGTCATACAATGAGCAGTTCTTC. Protein product: CASSLVGGSYNEQFF.

The chain is built from TRBV11-2 and TRBJ1-4; TRBD1 matches at 8 bases. Germline CDR1 and CDR2: SGHAT and FQNNGV. CDR3 length: 15 amino acids. J lost 4 bases, V lost 5 bases, and 6 bases had no gene match. CDR3 region: CASSVQGGFNEKLFF. The CDR3 nucleotides are TGTGCCAGCAGCGTACAGGGGGGGTTTAATGAAAAACTGTTTTTT.

The chain's CDR3 is CASSATVPGQGALNEQFF. For the CDR3, the DNA is TGTGCCAGCAGCGCCACCGTCCCGGGACAGGGGGCTCTCAATGAGCAGTTCTTC. The chain carries TRBV9 and TRBJ2-1; 12 nucleotides agree with TRBD1. Germline values: CDR1 SGDLS, CDR2 YYNGEE. This CDR3 region has 18 residues. V lost 3 bases, J lost 6 bases, and 13 bases stayed unmatched.

This clone was counted only a few times. V and J are TRBV6-1 and TRBJ2-2, with D maybe TRBD1 (5 bases). Germline V gene sequence: CDR1 MNHNS, CDR2 SASEGT. Trimming took 1 base from V and 1 from J, leaving 10 bases between them. The CDR3 is made up of 16 amino acids. CDR3 sequence: CASSEGVGRNTGELFF. The CDR3 region has the DNA TGTGCCAGCAGTGAAGGGGTGGGGCGGAACACCGGGGAGCTGTTTTTT.